The 23 T cell receptor beta chains listed next were all sequenced from one sample in a study of glioma-infiltrating T cells after dendritic cell vaccination. Data came from immunoSEQ multiplex PCR; TCRdb stores just in-frame clones and leaves some out. The top ten hold 7% to 9.5% of the sample, which has some 70,000 clones, approximately 80% seen once. Specimen: blood, collected before dendritic cell vaccination. The receptors were sampled from a human donor with glioblastoma.

The chain employs TRBV4-3 and TRBJ2-7; D is perhaps TRBD2 (5 bases). In germline, CDR1 is LGHNA, CDR2 YSLEER. The CDR3 is 17 amino acids. With 0 bases removed from V and 2 bases from J, the gap between germline ends came to 17 bases. The CDR3 spells CASSQEAGDHSPYEQYF. The DNA of the CDR3 is TGCGCCAGCAGCCAAGAGGCCGGGGATCACTCCCCCTACGAGCAGTACTTC.

CDR3 bases: TGTGCCACCAGCAGTAGGGGGCTAGGGTACGAGCAGTACTTC. It specifies CATSSRGLGYEQYF. The chain is built from TRBV15 and TRBJ2-7, with TRBD1 matching over 7 bases. The trim removed 3 bases at V and 4 bases at J, leaving 6 bases unmatched. CDR1 is LNHNV and CDR2 is YYDKDF in the germline V gene (reference sequence). This CDR3 spans 14 amino acids.

This chain joins TRBV5-1 and TRBJ1-2; TRBD1 agrees at 9 bases. The J segment lost 6 bases and the V segment lost 5 bases, leaving 5 bases of the junction unmatched. The CDR3 loop spans 13 amino acids. The germline gives CDR1 SGHRS, CDR2 YFSETQ. CDR3 residues: CASRSDRGHGYTF. The CDR3 DNA follows: TGCGCCAGCAGGTCGGACAGGGGACATGGCTACACCTTC. Complete variable domain (other parts from reference TRBV5-1 and TRBJ1-2): KAGVTQTPRYLIKTRGQQVTLSCSPISGHRSVSWYQQTPGQGLQFLFEYFSETQRNKGNFPGRFSGRQFSNSRSEMNVSTLELGDSALYLCASRSDRGHGYTFGSGTRLTVV.

The chain couples TRBV5-1 to TRBJ1-4; the D gene is possibly TRBD1 (5 bases). Germline-derived CDR1 and CDR2 are SGHRS and YFSETQ. CDR3 length equals 15 residues. V dropped 2 bases and J dropped 2 bases, with 10 bases sitting between them. CDR3: CASSFTTATNEKLFF. The CDR3, as DNA: TGCGCCAGCAGCTTTACGACAGCGACTAATGAAAAACTGTTTTTT.

The chain has TRBV6-1 and TRBJ1-2, with TRBD1 matching over 8 bases. CDR1 and CDR2 (germline): MNHNS, SASEGT. The CDR3 sequence is 14 residues long. The junction had 7 bases not matched to a gene; V was cut back by 6 bases and J by 4 bases. Written as DNA, the CDR3 is TGTGCCAGCAGCGACATGACAGGGGCCTATGGCTACACCTTC. The encoded protein is CASSDMTGAYGYTF.

As regards this clone: One end of the junction does not line up with germline, which may come from a read error. The V and J genes are TRBV2 and TRBJ2-5; D not resolved. Germline CDR1 SNHLY, CDR2 FYNNEI. The CDR3 has 13 amino acids. The CDR3 sequence is CASSESRQGTQYF. DNA for the CDR3: TGTGCCAGCAGTGAATCCAGACAAGGGACCCAGTACTTC.

The chain employs TRBV10-3 and TRBJ1-3; 8 nucleotides agree with TRBD1. Germline lookup yields CDR1 ENHRY and CDR2 SYGVKD. With 3 bases clipped from V and 3 bases from J, the junction kept 7 bases outside the gene matches. The CDR3 extends over 16 amino acids. The CDR3 coding sequence is TGTGCCATCAGTGACCCCGACAGGGGAGGTGGAAACACCATATATTTT. As protein: CAISDPDRGGGNTIYF.

J is TRBJ2-5 and V is TRBV7-2, with 8 positions matching TRBD1. V lost 6 bases, J lost 4 bases, and 7 bases stayed unmatched. Germline V gene data show CDR1 as SGHTA and CDR2 as FQGNSA. CDR3 size: 14 residues. The CDR3 DNA reads TGTGCCAGCAGACCTCCAGGGGGCTCAGAGACCCAGTACTTC. Its translation is CASRPPGGSETQYF.

This clone was detected a few times. The CDR3 bases are TGTGCCAGCAGTCTTGGGGGGGACGGCTACACCTTC. Its protein product is CASSLGGDGYTF. This chain connects TRBV2 to TRBJ1-2; weak D call: TRBD1 (5 bases). This CDR3 is built from 12 residues. The germline V gene encodes CDR1 SNHLY and CDR2 FYNNEI. The V end was cut by 5 bases, the J end by 8 bases, with 12 bases between.

The rearrangement uses TRBV10-3 and TRBJ2-5; D gene ambiguous. With the DNA end fitting TRBJ2-7 better, the J assignment may be wrong. This CDR3 comprises 13 residues. Looked up from germline, CDR1 is ENHRY and CDR2 is SYGVKD. CDR3 sequence reads: CAVQGDIGYEQYF. In nucleotides, the CDR3 is TGTGCCGTTCAAGGAGATATCGGCTACGAGCAGTACTTC.

The V call is TRBV9, the J call TRBJ2-7; tentatively, D is TRBD2 (6 bases). Germline V gene data show CDR1 as SGDLS and CDR2 as YYNGEE. The CDR3 is made up of 14 amino acids. The V end lost 4 bases, the J end lost 6 bases, and 17 bases lay between the germline ends. CDR3 in DNA: TGTGCCAGCAGCCAAGGATTTACAGCGGGCGAGCAGTACTTC. It encodes CASSQGFTAGEQYF.

This chain joins TRBV27 and TRBJ2-2, with D perhaps matching TRBD1 (5 bases). This CDR3 is 14 amino acids long. The V gene's germline CDR1 is MNHEY and CDR2 SMNVEV (reference sequence). V was cut by 2 bases and J by 7 bases, with 11 bases left in between. In DNA form, the CDR3 reads TGTGCCAGCAGTTTAGCAGGGTCTGGCGGGGAGCTGTTTTTT. It codes for CASSLAGSGGELFF.

The CDR3 is CSTPTGGTEAFF. The CDR3 DNA is TGCAGCACCCCGACAGGGGGCACTGAAGCTTTCTTT. The chain has TRBV29-1 and TRBJ1-1, with 9 positions matching TRBD1. V trimming: 8 bases; J trimming: 4 bases; junction bases outside the gene matches: 5. CDR3 length: 12 amino acids. CDR1 is SQVTM, CDR2 ANQGSEA, per germline. Looking up the rest from reference TRBV29-1 and TRBJ1-1 gives the full variable domain: SAVISQKPSRDICQRGTSLTIQCQVDSQVTMMFWYRQQPGQSLTLIATANQGSEATYESGFVIDKFPISRPNLTFSTLTVSNMSPEDSSIYLCSTPTGGTEAFFGQGTRLTVV.

This chain uses TRBV13 with TRBJ2-1, with TRBD1 matching over 7 bases. J was trimmed by 0 bases and V by 6 bases; bases with no gene match: 8. This CDR3 is 16 amino acids long. CDR1 and CDR2 from the germline V gene are PRHDT and FYEKMQ (reference sequence). CDR3 sequence: CASRALYRGSYNEQFF. The DNA for the CDR3 is TGTGCCAGCAGGGCACTCTACAGGGGCTCCTACAATGAGCAGTTCTTC. Together with reference TRBV13 and TRBJ2-1, the CDR3 gives the full variable domain: AAGVIQSPRHLIKEKRETATLKCYPIPRHDTVYWYQQGPGQDPQFLISFYEKMQSDKGSIPDRFSAQQFSDYHSELNMSSLELGDSALYFCASRALYRGSYNEQFFGPGTRLTVL.

This chain links TRBV4-3 with TRBJ1-2; D possibly corresponds to TRBD1 (5 bases). Germline V lookup: CDR1 LGHNA, CDR2 YSLEER. The CDR3 loop spans 15 amino acids. Deletions cut 1 base from V and 4 bases from J, with 13 bases between. This CDR3 reads CASSQGPGNFYGYTF. The DNA for the CDR3 is TGCGCCAGCAGCCAAGGTCCAGGGAACTTCTATGGCTACACCTTC.

The J gene is TRBJ1-2, the V gene TRBV6-1; possible D gene TRBD1, 5 bases. The germline V gene has CDR1 MNHNS and CDR2 SASEGT. Trimming cost V 6 bases and J 2 bases, with 13 bases left between them. The CDR3 is made up of 14 amino acids. The CDR3 DNA follows: TGTGCCAGCAGCCCCCGGGACTTCAACTATGGCTACACCTTC. Its translation is CASSPRDFNYGYTF.

This clone was seen a handful of times. The CDR3, as DNA: TGTGCCAGCAGTGCCCTTAGAACAGGGGACACAGATACGCAGTATTTT. Translating it yields CASSALRTGDTDTQYF. The chain combines TRBV25-1 with TRBJ2-3; 7 positions agree with TRBD1. This CDR3 spans 16 amino acids. With 4 bases clipped from V and 2 bases from J, the junction kept 9 bases outside the gene matches. The V gene's germline CDR1 is MGHDK and CDR2 SYGVNS. Full variable domain (outside the CDR3, taken from reference TRBV25-1 and TRBJ2-3): EADIYQTPRYLVIGTGKKITLECSQTMGHDKMYWYQQDPGMELHLIHYSYGVNSTEKGDLSSESTVSRIRTEHFPLTLESARPSHTSQYLCASSALRTGDTDTQYFGPGTRLTVL.

The chain has TRBV15 and TRBJ2-1; D is possibly TRBD1 (6 bases). From germline, CDR1 is LNHNV and CDR2 YYDKDF (reference sequence). The CDR3 covers 15 residues. Trimming shortened V by 1 base and J by 1 base, and 8 bases separated the two germline ends. As DNA, the CDR3 is TGTGCCACCAGCAGAGGCACAGGGTCCTACAATGAGCAGTTCTTC. This translates into CATSRGTGSYNEQFF.

V and J are TRBV6-6 and TRBJ1-5; 8 bases line up with TRBD1. Trimming cost V 3 bases and J 7 bases; bases outside gene matches: 11. Germline assignment: CDR1 MNHNY and CDR2 SVGAGI (reference sequence). The CDR3 runs 16 residues. The CDR3 region is CASSYTETGVGQPQHF. The CDR3, as DNA: TGTGCCAGCAGTTATACCGAGACAGGGGTGGGACAGCCCCAGCATTTT.

The J gene is TRBJ2-2, the V gene TRBV4-3; 7 nucleotides match TRBD1. The junction had 5 bases not matched to a gene; V was cut back by 0 bases and J by 4 bases. Germline CDR1 and CDR2: LGHNA and YSLEER. The CDR3 length is 16 residues. The DNA of the CDR3 is TGCGCCAGCAGCCAAGATTCGACAGGGCCCACCGGGGAGCTGTTTTTT. It yields the protein CASSQDSTGPTGELFF.

The chain links TRBV13 to TRBJ1-2; 10 nucleotides line up with TRBD1. This CDR3 has 16 amino acids. The germline CDR1 and CDR2 sequences are PRHDT and FYEKMQ (reference sequence). J was trimmed by 2 bases and V by 5 bases; bases with no gene match: 8. CDR3 sequence reads: CASSRTGGWPNYGYTF. CDR3 nucleotide sequence: TGTGCCAGCAGCCGGACAGGGGGGTGGCCCAACTATGGCTACACCTTC.

The chain employs TRBV7-9 and TRBJ2-1, with 7 nucleotides matching TRBD2. The CDR3 spans 14 residues. Germline loops: CDR1 SEHNR, CDR2 FQNEAQ (reference sequence). Trimming removed 1 base from V and 9 bases from J; junction bases left unmatched: 6. In DNA form, the CDR3 reads TGTGCCAGCAGCTTAGTCGGGACTACGGCTGAGCAGTTCTTC. It specifies CASSLVGTTAEQFF.

The chain uses TRBV4-3 and TRBJ2-7; 11 bases are a match to TRBD1. Trimming removed 1 base from V and 5 bases from J; junction bases left unmatched: 1. Germline CDR1 and CDR2: LGHNA and YSLEER. CDR3 length equals 14 residues. The CDR3 DNA reads as TGCGCCAGCAGCCAAGGGACAGGGGGCGACGAGCAGTACTTC. This gives the protein CASSQGTGGDEQYF.